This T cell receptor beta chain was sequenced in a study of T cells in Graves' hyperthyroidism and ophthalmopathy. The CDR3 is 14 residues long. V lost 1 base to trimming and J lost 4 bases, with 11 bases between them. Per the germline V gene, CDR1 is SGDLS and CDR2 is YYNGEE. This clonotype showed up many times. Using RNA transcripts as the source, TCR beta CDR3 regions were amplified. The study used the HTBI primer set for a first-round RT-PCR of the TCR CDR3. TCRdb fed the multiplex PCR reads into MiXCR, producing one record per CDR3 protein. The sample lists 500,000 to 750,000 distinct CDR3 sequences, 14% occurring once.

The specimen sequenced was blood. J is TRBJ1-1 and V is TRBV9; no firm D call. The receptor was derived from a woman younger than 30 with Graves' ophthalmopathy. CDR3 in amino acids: CASSVSTGGTEAFF. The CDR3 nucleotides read TGTGCCAGCAGCGTATCGACGGGCGGCACTGAAGCTTTCTTT.